This T cell receptor (beta chain) is from a study of blood T cell repertoires in COVID-19. Overall study: Collection of acute and convalescent COVID-19 samples took place in the United States, Italy and Spain. Sample material is recorded as cDNA or gDNA derived from T cells, B-cell-depleted T cells, or PBMCs.

The data were produced by immunoSEQ multiplex PCR, yet TCRdb's version contains in-frame clones alone and is incomplete. The sample shows about 370,000 clones, 90% of them seen only once. The trim removed 7 bases at V and 6 bases at J, leaving 7 bases unmatched. This CDR3 comprises 13 residues. This clonotype was sampled from a man younger than 30 with active or convalescent COVID-19. The sequencing sample was made of peripheral blood. The chain is built from TRBV23-1 and TRBJ2-7; 9 bases line up with TRBD1. TRBV23-1 is filed as an ORF, its function uncertain. The CDR3 DNA reads TGCGCCAGCATATGGACAGGGGTCTGCGAGCAGTACTTC. It is translated as CASIWTGVCEQYF.